This entry is about one TCR beta chain. Deletions cut 0 bases from V and 2 bases from J, with 10 bases between. This CDR3 has 15 amino acids. Germline CDR1 is SGHTA and CDR2 is FQGNSA. The assay was immunoSEQ multiplex PCR, and TCRdb's table has in-frame clones only and misses some. The profile covers some 150,000 clones, with roughly 80% appearing a single time and about 10% taken by the ten largest. This sample was included in a study of blood T cell repertoires in COVID-19. Turning to the study itself: Sample material is recorded as cDNA or gDNA derived from T cells, B-cell-depleted T cells, or PBMCs.

Enrollees, about 18 to 89 years old, lived in 24 US areas. Which cohort a participant joined came from the clinical history participants gave. Recovered status in Cohort 3 required two negative PCRs, clearance, or symptom resolution. The specimen sequenced was PBMCs or T cells enriched from blood (not recorded which). The source is a man in his fifties or sixties who had recovered from COVID-19. The V gene is TRBV7-2, the J gene TRBJ1-2; no reliable D call. The CDR3 sequence: CASSLAVNSNYGYTF. CDR3 DNA: TGTGCCAGCAGCTTAGCGGTCAACTCGAACTATGGCTACACCTTC.